Listed below are T cell receptor beta chains from one sample, sequenced in a study of shared clonotypes between healthy human individuals. Clones were sequenced by immunoSEQ multiplex PCR, and TCRdb holds only the in-frame ones, with some missing. The profile shows about 1 million clones, about 77% of them singletons. Source material: memory CD4+ T cells sorted from blood. Receptor source: a man younger than 35 in good health. Each CDR3 is given with its conserved first and last residue. D genes are given only for firm matches. Rows give clone size only sometimes, using once, few, many, or a class for an expanded clone.

V gene	J gene	clone size	D gene	CDR3 DNA	CDR3 protein
TRBV5-1	TRBJ2-3	-	TRBD2	TGCGCCAGCAGCTTTAAGCGGGGGGGCTCAGATACGCAGTATTTT	CASSFKRGGSDTQYF
TRBV5-1	TRBJ2-5	-	TRBD2	TGCGCCAGCAGCTTAATAGCGGGGCCACAAGAGACCCAGTACTTC	CASSLIAGPQETQYF
TRBV6-6	TRBJ1-2	-	-	TGTGCCAGCAGTAAATCCGGGACGGGTGGCTACACCTTC	CASSKSGTGGYTF
TRBV7-2	TRBJ1-2	-	TRBD1	TGTGCCAGTTCGGACAGGGTTGGGGTTCGGGGCTACACCTTC	CASSDRVGVRGYTF
TRBV19	TRBJ2-3	-	TRBD2	TGTGCCAGTAGTATCGCGACCCGACTAGCGGGAGGAAGAAAGACAGATACGCAGTATTTT	CASSIATRLAGGRKTDTQYF
TRBV27	TRBJ1-1	-	-	TGTGCCAGCACCCCCTCCACCCGGAGCATGAACACTGAAGCTTTCTTT	CASTPSTRSMNTEAFF
TRBV7-9	TRBJ1-1	-	-	TGTGCCAGTGGGAGGGGGGAGGCTGAAGCTTTCTTT	CASGRGEAEAFF
TRBV2	TRBJ1-2	-	TRBD1	TGTGCCAGCAGTTTCTCCGGGACAGGGTATGGCTACACCTTC	CASSFSGTGYGYTF
TRBV19	TRBJ1-6	-	TRBD1	TGTGCCAGTAGTCTCCGGGACAGGGTGGGTTTCGTTTCACCCCTCCACTTT	CASSLRDRVGFVSPLHF
TRBV6-5	TRBJ2-1	-	TRBD2	TGTGCCAGACGACCTAGGCTAGCGGGGGGCAATGAGCAGTTCTTC	CARRPRLAGGNEQFF
TRBV2	TRBJ2-5	few	TRBD1	TGTGCCAGCAGTTTGACAGGGGACGTATTAGGGACCCAGTACTTC	CASSLTGDVLGTQYF
TRBV6-5	TRBJ1-2	-	-	TGTGCCAGCAGTGACACATTCTTGCGTGGCTACACCTTC	CASSDTFLRGYTF
TRBV6-5	TRBJ2-2	many	-	TGTGCCAGCAGTTATCTGGGGGAACCCCCCGGGGAGCTGTTTTTT	CASSYLGEPPGELFF
TRBV10-3	TRBJ1-4	few	-	TGTGCCATCAGTACTGCGAATGAAAAACTGTTTTTT	CAISTANEKLFF
TRBV6-6	TRBJ1-6	-	TRBD1	TGTGCCAGCAAAACGGACAGGGGGATCTATAATTCACCCCTCCACTTT	CASKTDRGIYNSPLHF
TRBV29-1	TRBJ1-1	-	TRBD1	TGCAGCGCGGCAGGGGGCCGGAACACTGAAGCTTTCTTT	CSAAGGRNTEAFF
TRBV18	TRBJ1-1	-	TRBD1	TGTGCCAGCTCACCGGGTACACAGGGGAAGACTGAAGCTTTCTTT	CASSPGTQGKTEAFF
TRBV18	TRBJ2-1	few	-	TGTGCCAGCTCACCACCGGTTGACAATGAGCAGTTCTTC	CASSPPVDNEQFF
TRBV2	TRBJ1-1	-	-	TGTGCCAGCAGTCGTGACGCTAACACTGAAGCTTTCTTT	CASSRDANTEAFF
TRBV11-2	TRBJ2-5	-	TRBD2	TGTGCCAGTAGCGGGGGGGCTGAGACCCAGTACTTC	CASSGGAETQYF